This TCR beta chain was retrieved from a study of T cells in Graves' hyperthyroidism and ophthalmopathy. Study information: It was at initial diagnosis, before any treatment, that peripheral blood was collected.

This clonotype has at least ten counts. Its antigen is as yet unknown. With 3 bases removed from V and 7 bases from J, the gap between germline ends came to 11 bases. The CDR3 contains 12 residues. The germline V gene encodes CDR1 DFQATT and CDR2 SNEGSKA (reference sequence). Whole-study results and caveats: In simple terms, a model built on 13 V-J features told ophthalmopathy apart from stable hyperthyroidism. Among clonotypes expanded in thyroid above 0.001, most were also found in blood.

The investigators amplified TCR beta CDR3 regions from RNA transcripts. RT-PCR in the first round (using the HTBI primer set) targeted the TCR CDR3. TCRdb analysed the multiplex PCR reads with MiXCR anew, one entry per CDR3 protein. This sample carries some 440,000 distinct CDR3 sequences, around 14% of them seen once, and the ten largest clones take 13% to 15%. The sample consisted of blood. This clonotype was sampled from a woman under 30 with Graves' hyperthyroidism. The chain joins TRBV20-1 to TRBJ2-3; D gene ambiguous. CDR3 sequence (DNA): TGCAGTGCTAGGTTCTCCTCCCATACGCAGTATTTT. It encodes CSARFSSHTQYF.